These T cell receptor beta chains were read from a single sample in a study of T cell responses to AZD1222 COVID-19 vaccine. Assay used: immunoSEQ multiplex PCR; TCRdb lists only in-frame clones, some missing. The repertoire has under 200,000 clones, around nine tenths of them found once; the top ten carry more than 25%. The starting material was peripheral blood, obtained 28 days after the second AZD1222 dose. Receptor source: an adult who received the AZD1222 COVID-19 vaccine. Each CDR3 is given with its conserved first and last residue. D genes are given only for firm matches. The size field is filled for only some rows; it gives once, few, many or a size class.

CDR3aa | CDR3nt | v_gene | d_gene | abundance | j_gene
CASSATSYEQYF | TGCGCCAGCAGCGCTACCTCCTACGAGCAGTACTTC | TRBV5-1 | . | few | TRBJ2-7
CASSSRTAQETQYF | TGTGCCAGCAGCTCAAGGACAGCCCAAGAGACCCAGTACTTC | TRBV5-4 | . | once | TRBJ2-5
CASSFPTGRNEQYF | TGTGCCAGCAGTTTCCCGACAGGGCGGAATGAGCAGTACTTC | TRBV28 | TRBD1 | . | TRBJ2-7
CSVRQAGGIHEQYF | TGCAGCGTGAGACAAGCGGGAGGGATCCACGAGCAGTACTTC | TRBV29-1 | TRBD2 | . | TRBJ2-7
CASSAWRAGGNTGELFF | TGCGCCAGCAGCGCCTGGAGAGCGGGAGGGAACACCGGGGAGCTGTTTTTT | TRBV5-1 | TRBD2 | . | TRBJ2-2
CASSSDRGSYEQYF | TGTGCCAGCAGCTCGGACAGGGGCTCCTACGAGCAGTACTTC | TRBV7-2 | TRBD1 | . | TRBJ2-7
CASSLAGHPRDTQYF | TGTGCCAGCAGCTTAGCGGGCCACCCGAGAGATACGCAGTATTTT | TRBV7-2 | . | . | TRBJ2-3
CASSTGTGGLAGELFF | TGTGCCAGTAGTACCGGGACAGGGGGGTTAGCCGGGGAGCTGTTTTTT | TRBV19 | TRBD1 | . | TRBJ2-2
CASSLAGTATYEQYF | TGTGCCAGCAGCTTGGCCGGGACAGCTACCTACGAGCAGTACTTC | TRBV7-9 | TRBD1 | . | TRBJ2-7
CAWSVPRLQETQYF | TGTGCCTGGAGTGTCCCCAGACTCCAAGAGACCCAGTACTTC | TRBV30 | . | . | TRBJ2-5
CATDRTGGSPLHF | TGTGCCACCGACAGGACAGGTGGTTCACCCCTCCACTTT | TRBV28 | TRBD1 | once | TRBJ1-6
CATTGGRYETQYF | TGTGCCACCACAGGGGGCCGTTACGAGACCCAGTACTTC | TRBV28 | TRBD1 | . | TRBJ2-5
CASSQGPTDTQYF | TGCGCCAGCAGCCAAGGACCCACAGATACGCAGTATTTT | TRBV4-3 | . | . | TRBJ2-3
CASSINPSGSYEQYF | TGTGCCAGTAGTATAAATCCTAGCGGGAGTTACGAGCAGTACTTC | TRBV19 | TRBD2 | . | TRBJ2-7
CASSLVPGEAYGYTF | TGTGCCAGCAGCTTAGTCCCAGGGGAGGCCTATGGCTACACCTTC | TRBV7-9 | . | . | TRBJ1-2
CASSEIVGFNEQFF | TGTGCCAGCAGCGAGATCGTAGGTTTCAATGAGCAGTTCTTC | TRBV6-2/TRBV6-3 | . | . | TRBJ2-1
CASSPLPASGRARDTQYF | TGTGCCAGCAGCCCCCTCCCGGCTAGCGGGAGGGCCAGAGATACGCAGTATTTT | TRBV7-2 | TRBD2 | . | TRBJ2-3
CASSNLWVVFGNTIYF | TGTGCCAGCAGCAACCTCTGGGTAGTCTTTGGAAACACCATATATTTT | TRBV5-4 | . | . | TRBJ1-3
CASSFTTGMTDTQYF | TGTGCCAGCAGCTTTACGACAGGGATGACAGATACGCAGTATTTT | TRBV7-9 | TRBD1 | once | TRBJ2-3
CASSERTGTSAGDTQYF | TGTGCCAGCAGCGAACGCACAGGGACTAGCGCGGGCGATACGCAGTATTTT | TRBV6-1 | TRBD2 | . | TRBJ2-3
CAGGAGVGEQYF | TGTGCCGGGGGGGCGGGAGTGGGCGAGCAGTACTTC | TRBV30 | . | . | TRBJ2-7
CASSLEQGASQPQHF | TGCGCCAGCAGCTTGGAACAGGGGGCCTCTCAGCCCCAGCATTTT | TRBV4-1 | TRBD1 | . | TRBJ1-5
CASSQDEGGGQQPQHF | TGCGCCAGCAGCCAAGATGAGGGCGGGGGCCAGCAGCCCCAGCATTTT | TRBV4-3 | . | . | TRBJ1-5
CASSLDGTSGKETQYF | TGCGCCAGCAGCTTGGATGGGACTAGCGGAAAAGAGACCCAGTACTTC | TRBV5-1 | TRBD2 | once | TRBJ2-5
CASSSSRYTDTQYF | TGTGCCAGCAGCTCCTCGAGGTACACAGATACGCAGTATTTT | TRBV7-9 | . | . | TRBJ2-3
CASSYSLAGPTTYEQYF | TGTGCCAGCAGTTACAGTTTAGCGGGACCCACTACCTACGAGCAGTACTTC | TRBV6-2/TRBV6-3 | TRBD2 | . | TRBJ2-7
CASSLVQNYEQYF | TGTGCCAGCAGCTTAGTCCAGAACTACGAGCAGTACTTC | TRBV7-2 | . | once | TRBJ2-7
CASSQGRGRLFF | TGTGCCAGCAGTCAGGGGCGGGGGCGGCTGTTTTTT | TRBV6-2/TRBV6-3 | . | . | TRBJ2-2
CASSESRVIGETQYF | TGTGCCAGCAGTGAATCGCGGGTTATTGGAGAGACCCAGTACTTC | TRBV6-1 | . | . | TRBJ2-5
CAWSLSSYNSPLHF | TGTGCCTGGAGCCTAAGCTCCTATAATTCACCCCTCCACTTT | TRBV30 | . | . | TRBJ1-6
CASKLGLASDTQYF | TGTGCCAGCAAACTCGGACTAGCTAGTGATACGCAGTATTTT | TRBV6-5 | TRBD2 | . | TRBJ2-3
CASRKGQGPNTEAFF | TGTGCCAGCAGGAAGGGACAGGGCCCGAACACTGAAGCTTTCTTT | TRBV28 | TRBD1 | . | TRBJ1-1
CASSKGPGGGQETQYF | TGTGCCAGCAGCAAAGGGCCGGGAGGAGGCCAAGAGACCCAGTACTTC | TRBV4-2 | TRBD2 | . | TRBJ2-5
CASSPPGSLYGYTF | TGTGCCAGCTCACCACCGGGCAGTCTCTATGGCTACACCTTC | TRBV18 | . | once | TRBJ1-2
CASSLVDPGELFF | TGTGCCAGCAGCTTAGTAGATCCCGGGGAGCTGTTTTTT | TRBV11-3 | . | . | TRBJ2-2
CSVTSGRGSEQFF | TGCAGCGTGACTAGCGGGAGGGGTAGTGAGCAGTTCTTC | TRBV29-1 | TRBD2 | . | TRBJ2-1
CASSLLQRASSYEQYF | TGTGCCAGCAGCTTACTGCAGCGGGCGAGCTCCTACGAGCAGTACTTC | TRBV9 | . | . | TRBJ2-7
CASSLVITRETQYF | TGTGCCAGCAGCTTAGTAATTACGCGGGAGACCCAGTACTTC | TRBV7-2 | . | . | TRBJ2-5
CASSLRTGGRREAFF | TGTGCCAGCAGCTTGCGGACAGGGGGGCGTCGTGAAGCTTTCTTT | TRBV7-9 | TRBD1 | . | TRBJ1-1
CASSSDRDQPQHF | TGTGCCAGCAGCTCAGACAGGGATCAGCCCCAGCATTTT | TRBV7-2 | TRBD1 | . | TRBJ1-5
CASSLRGGSTDTQYF | TGTGCCAGCAGTTTAAGGGGTGGGAGCACAGATACGCAGTATTTT | TRBV28 | . | . | TRBJ2-3
CASSSEGLAGGEQYF | TGTGCCAGCAGCTCGGAGGGACTAGCGGGAGGCGAGCAGTACTTC | TRBV6-2/TRBV6-3 | TRBD2 | . | TRBJ2-7
CASSLVVGTGHNEQFF | TGTGCCAGCAGCTTGGTGGTAGGGACAGGCCACAATGAGCAGTTCTTC | TRBV5-4 | TRBD1 | . | TRBJ2-1
CASSQDTQRATDTQYF | TGCGCCAGCAGCCAAGATACGCAGCGAGCCACAGATACGCAGTATTTT | TRBV4-3 | . | . | TRBJ2-3
CASSLKLLIETQYF | TGCGCCAGCAGCCTAAAACTGTTGATAGAGACCCAGTACTTC | TRBV5-1 | . | . | TRBJ2-5
CASSTAGTGDNEQYF | TGTGCCAGCAGTACCGCCGGGACAGGGGACAACGAGCAGTACTTC | TRBV28 | TRBD1 | . | TRBJ2-7
CASSIQAGWDEQFF | TGTGCCAGTAGTATTCAAGCGGGGTGGGATGAGCAGTTCTTC | TRBV19 | TRBD2 | . | TRBJ2-1
CASSPFPTVGGETQYF | TGTGCCAGCAGCCCCTTCCCCACAGTGGGGGGCGAGACCCAGTACTTC | TRBV7-2 | . | . | TRBJ2-5
CATSSLSGTGGSGELFF | TGTGCCACCAGCAGTTTGTCCGGGACAGGGGGCTCCGGGGAGCTGTTTTTT | TRBV15 | TRBD1 | . | TRBJ2-2
CASSRLNNEQFF | TGCGCCAGCAGCCGCTTAAACAATGAGCAGTTCTTC | TRBV4-1 | . | . | TRBJ2-1
CASSERQSSYNSPLHF | TGTGCCAGCAGTGAAAGGCAGAGCTCCTATAATTCACCCCTCCACTTT | TRBV6-1 | . | . | TRBJ1-6
CASSNRTYEQYF | TGTGCCAGCAGCAACAGGACCTACGAGCAGTACTTC | TRBV7-9 | . | . | TRBJ2-7
CASSLGVPTDTQYF | TGTGCCAGCAGCTTAGGGGTCCCCACAGATACGCAGTATTTT | TRBV11-2 | . | . | TRBJ2-3